This T cell receptor (beta chain) was captured by sequencing in a study of blood T cell repertoires in COVID-19. The overall study: Samples representing acute and convalescent COVID-19 were sourced from the United States, Italy and Spain. T cells, B-cell-depleted T cells, or PBMCs provided the cDNA or gDNA that served as material.

Libraries were prepared by immunoSEQ multiplex PCR; TCRdb keeps only in-frame clonotypes and omits some of them. The data hold 30,000 to 45,000 clones, with 70% to 90% observed a single time. Losses at the gene ends were 1 base for V and 3 bases for J; bases not matched to a gene: 2. CDR3 length equals 15 residues. In germline, CDR1 is MDHEN, CDR2 SYDVKM. This TCR was recovered from a man aged 70-80 years with active COVID-19. Sequenced sample: peripheral blood. J is TRBJ2-5 and V is TRBV28; 10 bases map to TRBD2. CDR3 protein: CASSLFTSGEETQYF. CDR3 DNA: TGTGCCAGCAGTTTATTTACTAGCGGGGAAGAGACCCAGTACTTC.